This passage covers 14 T cell receptor beta chains from one sample sequenced in a study of blood T cell repertoires in COVID-19. Produced via immunoSEQ multiplex PCR; TCRdb's table is partial and in-frame only. The repertoire holds 250,000 to 300,000 clones, with 81% as singletons. Sequenced sample: peripheral blood. Receptors were obtained from a woman aged 60 to 75 with active or convalescent COVID-19.

This chain uses TRBV15 with TRBJ1-2; 8 bases are shared with TRBD1. J lost 3 bases, V lost 5 bases, and 8 bases had no gene match. This CDR3 spans 15 amino acids. The V gene's germline CDR1 is LNHNV and CDR2 YYDKDF (reference sequence). The CDR3 loop is CATSLNGQGHYGYTF. CDR3 nucleotide sequence: TGTGCCACCAGCCTAAATGGACAGGGCCACTATGGCTACACCTTC.

This chain links TRBV7-9 with TRBJ2-3, with 10 bases fitting TRBD2. The CDR3 loop spans 17 amino acids. Looked up from germline, CDR1 is SEHNR and CDR2 is FQNEAQ (reference sequence). The J segment lost 2 bases and the V segment lost 5 bases, leaving 10 bases of the junction unmatched. CDR3 amino acids: CASSRAASGGYTDTQYF. The CDR3 DNA sequence: TGTGCCAGCAGCCGCGCCGCTAGCGGGGGATACACAGATACGCAGTATTTT. The full variable domain, with the rest looked up from reference TRBV7-9 and TRBJ2-3, is DTGVSQNPRHKITKRGQNVTFRCDPISEHNRLYWYRQTLGQGPEFLTYFQNEAQLEKSRLLSDRFSAERPKGSFSTLEIQRTEQGDSAMYLCASSRAASGGYTDTQYFGPGTRLTVL.

V is TRBV9 and J is TRBJ2-3; D perhaps matches TRBD2 (5 bases). Germline V CDR1 and CDR2: SGDLS, YYNGEE. The CDR3 runs 16 residues. Trimming left V 0 bases short and J 0 bases short, with 11 bases between. CDR3 in amino acids: CASSVGAAGSTDTQYF. The CDR3 nucleotides are TGTGCCAGCAGCGTAGGAGCGGCGGGTAGCACAGATACGCAGTATTTT.

This clone came up a few times. In DNA, the CDR3 is TGTGCCAGCAGCTTATATCAGGGCAATCAGCCCCAGCATTTT. As protein: CASSLYQGNQPQHF. This chain connects TRBV5-4 to TRBJ1-5; no definite D call. Germline V gene sequence: CDR1 SGHNT, CDR2 YYREEE (reference sequence). CDR3 length: 14 amino acids. Trimming took off 2 bases at V and 2 bases at J, with 8 bases between the two ends.

J is TRBJ2-5 and V is TRBV11-2; TRBD1 agrees at 12 bases. CDR1 and CDR2 (germline): SGHAT, FQNNGV. Losses at the gene ends were 7 bases for V and 4 bases for J; bases not matched to a gene: 13. The CDR3 contains 17 residues. This CDR3 is CASNPPRRDRGRETQYF. Here the CDR3 DNA reads TGTGCCAGCAACCCCCCCCGCCGGGACAGGGGGCGAGAGACCCAGTACTTC.

In nucleotides, the CDR3 is TGTGCTAGTGGTACTACAGGGGGCACTGAAGCTTTCTTT. It specifies CASGTTGGTEAFF. The V and J genes are TRBV12-5 and TRBJ1-1; 8 bases map to TRBD1. This CDR3 comprises 13 residues. J gave up 4 bases and V 5 bases, and 3 bases lay outside the gene matches. Germline V gene lookup returns CDR1 LGHNT and CDR2 FRNRAP.

This clone was seen once. The chain has TRBV27 and TRBJ1-5, with D uncertain. The CDR3 consists of 18 residues. Trimming removed 3 bases at V and 1 base at J, with 19 bases between. CDR1 MNHEY and CDR2 SMNVEV come from the germline V gene (reference sequence). CDR3 region: CASSLFFAGIGSNQPQHF. The CDR3 DNA reads as TGTGCCAGCAGTTTGTTCTTCGCGGGAATAGGGAGCAATCAGCCCCAGCATTTT.

The chain uses TRBV6-5 and TRBJ1-2; D is unresolved. Germline lookup yields CDR1 MNHEY and CDR2 SVGAGI. V was pared by 0 bases and J by 0 bases, with 11 bases between. This CDR3 is 16 amino acids long. The DNA of the CDR3 is TGTGCCAGCAGTTACTCGCCAGGCGAAACTAACTATGGCTACACCTTC. Translated: CASSYSPGETNYGYTF.

This rearrangement joins TRBV29-1 to TRBJ2-7; D is perhaps TRBD1 (5 bases). This CDR3 has 12 residues. V was cut by 7 bases and J by 1 base, with 11 bases left in between. Germline loops: CDR1 SQVTM, CDR2 ANQGSEA. CDR3 amino acids: CSASTESYEQYF. CDR3 bases: TGCAGCGCCTCGACAGAATCCTACGAGCAGTACTTC.

V is TRBV4-1 and J is TRBJ1-1, with TRBD1 as a possible D gene (6 bases). V dropped 4 bases and J dropped 1 base, with 10 bases sitting between them. The CDR3 has 14 amino acids. Germline CDR1 and CDR2: MGHRA and YSYEKL. The DNA for the CDR3 is TGCGCCAGCAGCCTAGAGGGACAGAACACTGAAGCTTTCTTT. This codes for CASSLEGQNTEAFF.

The V and J genes are TRBV27 and TRBJ1-1; 8 nucleotides line up with TRBD1. Germline V gene sequence: CDR1 MNHEY, CDR2 SMNVEV (reference sequence). The CDR3 sequence is 15 residues long. Trimming cost V 5 bases and J 1 base; bases outside gene matches: 6. CDR3 sequence (DNA): TGTGCCAGCAGTCCCCGACAGGGGACGAACACTGAAGCTTTCTTT. Its protein is CASSPRQGTNTEAFF.

This clone occurred many times. The V gene is TRBV7-2, the J gene TRBJ1-5; D gene ambiguous. The V end lost 0 bases, the J end lost 3 bases, and 9 bases lay between the germline ends. In germline, CDR1 is SGHTA, CDR2 FQGNSA. The CDR3 extends over 15 amino acids. DNA of the CDR3: TGTGCCAGCAGCTTAGCGAGGCAGTTCAATCAGCCCCAGCATTTT. As protein: CASSLARQFNQPQHF.

This clone showed up just once. The chain is built from TRBV10-3 and TRBJ1-2, with D possibly TRBD1 on 5 matching bases. The CDR3 covers 15 residues. Germline V gene data show CDR1 as ENHRY and CDR2 as SYGVKD. Trimming shortened V by 1 base and J by 7 bases, and 16 bases separated the two germline ends. For the CDR3, the DNA is TGTGCCATCAGTGAGTTCGCAGGGTCCACTATTGGCTACACCTTC. Its translation is CAISEFAGSTIGYTF.

The V gene is TRBV7-3, the J gene TRBJ2-2, with D maybe TRBD2 (8 bases). The germline V gene has CDR1 SGHTA and CDR2 FQGTGA. CDR3 size: 21 residues. The ends were cut back, 5 bases at V and 1 base at J, with 29 bases in the middle. The CDR3 spells CASSIGTDIKTGTRNTGELFF. For the CDR3, the DNA is TGTGCCAGCAGCATAGGGACAGATATTAAGACCGGGACTAGGAACACCGGGGAGCTGTTTTTT.